This TCR beta chain is drawn from a study of T cells in women clearing cervical HPV infection. The overall study: Women with histologically confirmed HPV16-related CIN3 or worse, 2 with invasive cancer, served as cases. Study-wide results and limits: Richness plus V gene abundances separated cases from controls with AUC 0.8 to 0.85.

Each participant carried one incident cervical HPV16 infection only. The CDR3 is 13 residues long. Germline V gene sequence: CDR1 DFQATT, CDR2 SNEGSKA (reference sequence). The V end was cut by 3 bases, the J end by 2 bases, with 8 bases between. immunoSEQ multiplex PCR used an average of about 1.3 ug genomic DNA. The protocol was immunoSEQ multiplex PCR, while the TCRdb copy is restricted to in-frame clones and leaves out a portion. The listing records fewer than 35,000 clones. Notes on this clone: The target antigen is unknown. The read ends 3 residues before the CDR3 terminus; that terminus is restored from the germline J gene.

This clonotype was sampled from a woman between 18 and 70 years old with a cervical HPV16 infection that either progressed to CIN3+ or cleared (not recorded which). The source material was blood buffy coat. The chain links TRBV20-1 to TRBJ1-5; D is perhaps TRBD1 (6 bases). CDR3 amino acids: CSASSGGNQPQHF. CDR3 DNA, as far as it was read: TGCAGTGCTAGTTCAGGGGGCAATCAGCCC.